Below, 32 T cell receptor beta chains from the same sample are listed, as sequenced in a study of blood T cell repertoires in COVID-19. Libraries were prepared by immunoSEQ multiplex PCR; TCRdb keeps only in-frame clonotypes and omits some of them. The data contain hundreds of thousands of clones, around 89% of them singletons. Sample: PBMCs or T cells enriched from blood (not recorded which). Receptor source: a woman in her forties or fifties who had recovered from COVID-19.

V gene TRBV28 combines with J gene TRBJ2-7; D is undetermined. V dropped 4 bases and J dropped 0 bases, with 13 bases sitting between them. Per the germline V gene, CDR1 is MDHEN and CDR2 is SYDVKM. The CDR3 has 15 residues. This CDR3 is CASSSRRTLSYEQYF. CDR3 bases: TGTGCCAGCAGTTCACGTCGTACTCTCTCCTACGAGCAGTACTTC.

V usage is TRBV7-8 and J usage is TRBJ2-1; D remains ambiguous. V lost 4 bases and J lost 0, with 22 bases in between. The germline V gene has CDR1 SGHVS and CDR2 FQNEAQ. CDR3 size: 19 residues. CDR3 in DNA: TGTGCCAGCAGCTCCACCCCACTCGCGATCTCGAGCTCCTACAATGAGCAGTTCTTC. It specifies CASSSTPLAISSSYNEQFF.

This chain uses TRBV5-5 with TRBJ1-2; 7 positions match TRBD1. Germline values: CDR1 SGHKS, CDR2 YYEKEE (reference sequence). The CDR3 has 15 residues. After removal of 4 bases from V and 4 bases from J, the junction contained 10 bases not matched to a gene. CDR3 loop: CASSLQDRVSYGYTF. Written as DNA, the CDR3 is TGTGCCAGCAGCCTCCAAGACAGGGTGAGCTATGGCTACACCTTC.

The rearrangement links TRBV10-3 to TRBJ1-1; D may be TRBD1 (6 bases). CDR3 length equals 13 residues. Between the trimmed V and J ends, which lost 6 bases and 6 bases, there was a span of 14 bases. The germline gives CDR1 ENHRY, CDR2 SYGVKD. This CDR3 reads CAISHDQGSEAFF. For the CDR3, the DNA is TGTGCCATCAGCCACGACCAGGGGTCTGAAGCTTTCTTT.

V and J are TRBV23-1 and TRBJ1-1; D not resolved. TRBV23-1 is sorted into the ORF group, with uncertain function. There are 13 residues in the CDR3. V shed 4 bases and J shed 1 base, with 7 bases lying between them. In nucleotides, the CDR3 is TGCGCCAGCAGTCCCACAGAGAACACTGAAGCTTTCTTT. Its translation is CASSPTENTEAFF.

The chain links TRBV11-2 to TRBJ1-1; D might be TRBD1 (5 bases). Trimming left V 3 bases short and J 2 bases short, with 7 bases between. There are 13 residues in the CDR3. Germline V CDR1 and CDR2: SGHAT, FQNNGV. The CDR3 DNA sequence: TGTGCCAGCAGCTTTGACAGAAACACTGAAGCTTTCTTT. This translates into CASSFDRNTEAFF.

This chain joins TRBV11-2 and TRBJ2-1, with 10 bases aligning to TRBD2. Germline V gives CDR1 SGHAT, CDR2 FQNNGV. The CDR3 runs to 15 residues. J lost 4 bases, V lost 5 bases, and 5 bases had no gene match. The CDR3 here is CASSLLAGAYNEQFF. As DNA, the CDR3 is TGTGCCAGCAGCCTTCTAGCGGGAGCTTACAATGAGCAGTTCTTC.

The V and J genes are TRBV7-2 and TRBJ1-5, with 7 bases that match TRBD1. Trimming took 6 bases from V and 2 from J; bases not matched to a gene: 4. This CDR3 has 14 residues. Per germline, CDR1 SGHTA and CDR2 FQGNSA. This chain's CDR3 is CASRSTGGNQPQHF. DNA for the CDR3: TGTGCCAGCAGATCAACAGGGGGCAATCAGCCCCAGCATTTT.

The chain couples TRBV7-2 to TRBJ1-2; 10 bases line up with TRBD1. The CDR3 covers 14 residues. After removal of 6 bases from V and 8 bases from J, the junction contained 9 bases not matched to a gene. CDR1 is SGHTA, CDR2 FQGNSA, per germline. The CDR3 coding sequence is TGTGCCAGCAGTCCAGACAGGGGGCATCGGGGCTACACCTTC. Translation: CASSPDRGHRGYTF.

The DNA of the CDR3 is TGTGCCAGCAGCTTTGGACAACTCTACACAGATACGCAGTATTTT. Translation gives CASSFGQLYTDTQYF. The chain links TRBV7-9 to TRBJ2-3, with D possibly matching TRBD1 (5 bases). Germline CDR1 SEHNR, CDR2 FQNEAQ (reference sequence). Trimming cost V 3 bases and J 2 bases, with 12 bases left between them. The CDR3 has 15 amino acids.

J is TRBJ2-7 and V is TRBV7-2; 11 positions agree with TRBD2. Per germline, CDR1 SGHTA and CDR2 FQGNSA. V dropped 5 bases and J dropped 2; count of bases not matched to a gene: 2. CDR3 size: 14 residues. CDR3 in DNA: TGTGCCAGCAGCCGTAGCGGGAGGGCCTACGAGCAGTACTTC. Translated: CASSRSGRAYEQYF.

This rearrangement joins TRBV19 to TRBJ1-2; 10 nucleotides line up with TRBD1. Germline lookup yields CDR1 LNHDA and CDR2 SQIVND (reference sequence). The CDR3 runs 14 residues. The V gene end was trimmed by 7 bases and the J gene end by 3 bases; junction bases not matched to a gene: 5. For the CDR3, the DNA is TGTGCCAGTATCGACAGGGGGCAGGACTATGGCTACACCTTC. This gives the protein CASIDRGQDYGYTF.

The chain combines TRBV28 with TRBJ1-5; 10 bases fit TRBD1. V dropped 5 bases and J dropped 3; count of bases not matched to a gene: 7. The V gene's germline CDR1 is MDHEN and CDR2 SYDVKM. The CDR3 loop spans 16 amino acids. For the CDR3, the DNA is TGTGCCAGCAGTACCAGGGACAGGGGAATCAATCAGCCCCAGCATTTT. This codes for CASSTRDRGINQPQHF.

The gene calls are TRBV7-6 and TRBJ2-7; the D gene is possibly TRBD1 (6 bases). The CDR3 spans 15 residues. The germline V gene encodes CDR1 SGHVS and CDR2 FNYEAQ. V was pared by 4 bases and J by 3 bases, with 16 bases between. CDR3 in amino acids: CASSSSTGYSYEQYF. The CDR3 bases are TGTGCCAGCAGCTCAAGCACAGGGTATAGCTACGAGCAGTACTTC. The full variable domain, its missing parts supplied by reference TRBV7-6 and TRBJ2-7, is GAGVSQSPRYKVTKRGQDVALRCDPISGHVSLYWYRQALGQGPEFLTYFNYEAQQDKSGLPNDRFSAERPEGSISTLTIQRTEQRDSAMYRCASSSSTGYSYEQYFGPGTRLTVT.

This sequence joins TRBV29-1 and TRBJ1-3; 7 bases are a match to TRBD1. CDR3 length: 14 amino acids. Looked up from germline, CDR1 is SQVTM and CDR2 is ANQGSEA. Losses at the gene ends were 5 bases for V and 3 bases for J; bases not matched to a gene: 7. DNA for the CDR3: TGCAGCGTTCAGGGACAGTTAAGTGGAAACACCATATATTTT. Its translation: CSVQGQLSGNTIYF.

The V and J genes are TRBV11-2 and TRBJ2-4; the match to TRBD2 covers 8 bases. Germline V gene sequence: CDR1 SGHAT, CDR2 FQNNGV. The CDR3 extends over 18 amino acids. The V gene end was trimmed by 4 bases and the J gene end by 0 bases; junction bases not matched to a gene: 11. CDR3 amino acids: CASSSTPRGGIAKNIQYF. Written as DNA, the CDR3 is TGTGCCAGCAGCTCGACTCCTCGGGGGGGGATAGCCAAAAACATTCAGTACTTC.

This chain connects TRBV5-1 to TRBJ2-5; D is perhaps TRBD1 (6 bases). This CDR3 spans 14 amino acids. Trimming left V 4 bases short and J 5 bases short, with 15 bases between. Per the germline V gene, CDR1 is SGHRS and CDR2 is YFSETQ. CDR3 in amino acids: CASSPGHLGETQYF. The CDR3 DNA follows: TGCGCCAGCAGCCCGGGACACCTGGGGGAGACCCAGTACTTC.

J is TRBJ2-1 and V is TRBV10-3, with TRBD2 as a possible D gene (7 bases). CDR1 is ENHRY and CDR2 is SYGVKD in the germline V gene. The CDR3 has 15 amino acids. V was cut by 0 bases and J by 2 bases, with 8 bases left in between. CDR3 DNA sequence: TGTGCCATCAGTGAGTCAGGGGGGGCCTACAATGAGCAGTTCTTC. Amino acid sequence: CAISESGGAYNEQFF.

This clone came up a few times. This chain joins TRBV24-1 and TRBJ2-1; D ambiguous. CDR1 KGHDR and CDR2 SFDVKD come from the germline V gene. Trimming removed 0 bases from V and 4 bases from J, with 12 bases in between. The CDR3 has 16 residues. CDR3: CATSDLAFGGYNEQFF. The CDR3 DNA sequence: TGTGCCACCAGTGATTTGGCCTTCGGCGGATACAATGAGCAGTTCTTC.

The chain links TRBV7-3 to TRBJ2-1, with 7 nucleotides matching TRBD1. V lost 5 bases to trimming and J lost 7 bases; unmatched junction nucleotides: 5. CDR3 length: 13 amino acids. Germline assignment: CDR1 SGHTA and CDR2 FQGTGA. In DNA, the CDR3 is TGTGCCAGCAGCGACCGACAGGGTAATGAGCAGTTCTTC. This gives the protein CASSDRQGNEQFF.

The chain couples TRBV4-1 to TRBJ1-3, with D possibly being TRBD1 (6 bases). V was pared by 2 bases and J by 2 bases, with 13 bases between. The CDR3 loop spans 16 amino acids. Germline V gene lookup returns CDR1 MGHRA and CDR2 YSYEKL. In nucleotides, the CDR3 is TGCGCCAGCAGCCAAATTCCAGGGGCCCCTGGAAACACCATATATTTT. Translation gives CASSQIPGAPGNTIYF.

The chain is built from TRBV29-1 and TRBJ1-2, with TRBD1 identical over 9 bases. The CDR3 has 15 residues. With 3 bases clipped from V and 3 bases from J, the junction kept 8 bases outside the gene matches. Germline V gives CDR1 SQVTM, CDR2 ANQGSEA. CDR3 in amino acids: CSVDGRTGVDYGYTF. The CDR3 coding sequence is TGCAGCGTTGATGGGAGGACAGGGGTCGACTATGGCTACACCTTC.

This rearrangement joins TRBV24-1 to TRBJ1-4; 7 nucleotides align to TRBD1. CDR3 size: 15 residues. CDR1 and CDR2 (germline): KGHDR, SFDVKD. Trimming cost V 5 bases and J 0 bases; bases outside gene matches: 2. CDR3 nucleotide sequence: TGTGCCACCAGTGCCGGGACAGCAACTAATGAAAAACTGTTTTTT. It yields the protein CATSAGTATNEKLFF.

V gene TRBV29-1 combines with J gene TRBJ2-4; 8 bases are a match to TRBD1. The CDR3 runs 14 residues. V shed 3 bases and J 0 bases; nucleotides not matched to a gene: 1. The germline V gene has CDR1 SQVTM and CDR2 ANQGSEA. DNA of the CDR3: TGCAGCGTTGAGACAGGGGTAGCCAAAAACATTCAGTACTTC. Translating gives CSVETGVAKNIQYF. The full variable domain, in which reference TRBV29-1 and TRBJ2-4 provide the parts outside the CDR3, is SAVISQKPSRDICQRGTSLTIQCQVDSQVTMMFWYRQQPGQSLTLIATANQGSEATYESGFVIDKFPISRPNLTFSTLTVSNMSPEDSSIYLCSVETGVAKNIQYFGAGTRLSVL.

The chain links TRBV5-1 to TRBJ2-5, with unresolved D. Trimming stripped 2 bases from V and 4 bases from J, with 3 bases between. CDR3 length equals 11 residues. Germline lookup yields CDR1 SGHRS and CDR2 YFSETQ. DNA of the CDR3: TGCGCCAGCAGCTTTCGAGAGACCCAGTACTTC. Translated: CASSFRETQYF.

The sample holds a few counts of this clone. The rearrangement links TRBV11-2 to TRBJ1-6; the match to TRBD1 covers 8 bases. V gave up 5 bases and J gave up 9 bases; unmatched junction bases: 12. The CDR3 runs to 16 residues. Germline CDR1 and CDR2: SGHAT and FQNNGV. CDR3 loop: CASSLRGAGGISPLHF. The CDR3 region has the DNA TGTGCCAGCAGCCTCCGAGGCGCAGGGGGCATTTCACCCCTCCACTTT. Full variable domain (remainder filled in from reference TRBV11-2 and TRBJ1-6): EAGVAQSPRYKIIEKRQSVAFWCNPISGHATLYWYQQILGQGPKLLIQFQNNGVVDDSQLPKDRFSAERLKGVDSTLKIQPAKLEDSAVYLCASSLRGAGGISPLHFGNGTRLTVT.

The rearrangement uses TRBV11-3 and TRBJ2-1; tentative D call: TRBD2 (5 bases). The ends were cut back, 5 bases at V and 0 bases at J, with 14 bases in the middle. Per the germline V gene, CDR1 is SGHNT and CDR2 is YENEEA. This CDR3 contains 16 residues. The CDR3 region is CASSRLGGSSYNEQFF. CDR3 sequence (DNA): TGTGCCAGCAGCCGACTGGGCGGGTCCTCCTACAATGAGCAGTTCTTC.

The genes are TRBV19 and TRBJ1-4; 9 bases map to TRBD1. The CDR3 loop spans 15 amino acids. V lost 5 bases and J lost 8; bases outside the gene matches: 9. Per germline, CDR1 LNHDA and CDR2 SQIVND (reference sequence). CDR3 nucleotides: TGTGCCAGTAGTCTATCCGGGACAGGGAAAGAAAAACTGTTTTTT. It translates to CASSLSGTGKEKLFF.

The rearrangement uses TRBV5-4 and TRBJ2-1; D is unclear. The germline V and J ends were trimmed by 0 bases and 5 bases, with 12 bases remaining between them. The CDR3 runs to 15 residues. CDR1 is SGHNT, CDR2 YYREEE, per germline (reference sequence). The CDR3 sequence is CASSLGLTPNNEQFF. The CDR3 bases are TGTGCCAGCAGCTTGGGCCTAACTCCCAACAATGAGCAGTTCTTC.

J is TRBJ2-3 and V is TRBV5-1, with a weak D call TRBD1 (8 bases). Germline assignment: CDR1 SGHRS and CDR2 YFSETQ. V was shortened by 4 bases and J by 8 bases, with 20 bases between the two germline ends. The CDR3 is 15 amino acids. This CDR3 is CASSSGTGGRPTQYF. Written as DNA, the CDR3 is TGCGCCAGCAGCAGCGGGACAGGTGGGAGGCCTACGCAGTATTTT. Supplemented by reference TRBV5-1 and TRBJ2-3, the full variable domain reads KAGVTQTPRYLIKTRGQQVTLSCSPISGHRSVSWYQQTPGQGLQFLFEYFSETQRNKGNFPGRFSGRQFSNSRSEMNVSTLELGDSALYLCASSSGTGGRPTQYFGPGTRLTVL.

This clone was counted between two and nine times. The J gene is TRBJ1-1, the V gene TRBV3-1 (or the pseudogene TRBV3-2), with D hard to call. This CDR3 contains 12 residues. Germline V CDR1 and CDR2: LGHDT, YNNKEL (reference sequence). Between the trimmed V and J ends, which lost 3 bases and 1 base, there was a span of 3 bases. The CDR3 is CASSHGNTEAFF. CDR3 in DNA: TGTGCCAGCAGCCACGGGAACACTGAAGCTTTCTTT.

The rearrangement uses TRBV3-1 (or the pseudogene TRBV3-2) and TRBJ1-1; no clear D gene. Per the germline V gene, CDR1 is LGHDT and CDR2 is YNNKEL (reference sequence). Trimming removed 1 base from V and 2 bases from J, with 5 bases in between. This CDR3 is 13 amino acids long. CDR3 region: CASSQVSNTEAFF. As DNA, the CDR3 is TGTGCCAGCAGCCAAGTCAGTAACACTGAAGCTTTCTTT.